A single sample gave rise to the 19 T cell receptor delta chains below, sequenced in a study of γδ T cells in repeated Plasmodium falciparum infection. Gammadelta T cells were flow-sorted from PBMC into Vgamma9/Vdelta2+ and Vdelta2-negative populations for bulk analysis. TCRdb re-called the multiplex PCR reads with CATT. The sample lists 85,000 to 95,000 delta-chain clones; over 1.3% were seen once. The sequencing sample was made of gamma-delta T cells from blood. The receptors were sampled from a pool of human donors (malaria-infected and uninfected, not separated).

This clone was counted ten times or more. This CDR3 is also generated by other DNA sequences in the sample. V and J are TRDV1 and TRDJ1; 7 positions agree with TRDD2. Germline lookup yields CDR1 TSWWSYY and CDR2 QGS. The CDR3 spans 19 residues. V was pared by 3 bases and J by 1 base, with 17 bases of the junction left unmatched. The CDR3 loop reads CALGDSLSYGGHPTDKLIF. As DNA, the CDR3 is TGTGCTCTTGGGGATTCCCTTTCCTACGGAGGACACCCCACCGATAAACTCATCTTT.

This clone was observed a few times. TCRdb attributes to this sequence the protein of a much larger clone, which differs from the DNA translation at residue 3; a read error is likely, and the protein displayed is translated from the DNA. The chain uses TRDV1 and TRDJ1; 11 bases are a match to TRDD3. The V gene's germline CDR1 is TSWWSYY and CDR2 QGS. This CDR3 contains 21 residues. CDR3 residues: CAPGEFPYNHVGDTRIGGLIF. In nucleotides, the CDR3 is TGTGCTCCTGGGGAATTTCCCTATAATCACGTGGGGGATACGCGTATCGGGGGACTCATCTTT.

For this clone: This is likely an artifact of a read error, given a far larger clone one base away. Other DNA sequences within the sample encode an identical CDR3. V and J are TRDV1 and TRDJ2; weak D call: TRDD3 (5 bases). The CDR3 length is 17 residues. V was shortened by 2 bases and J by 3 bases, with 16 bases between the two germline ends. The germline V gene has CDR1 TSWWSYY and CDR2 QGS. The DNA for the CDR3 is TGTGCTCTTGGGGAAGTAGTACTGGATCCGGTGACAGCACAACTCTTCTTT. Amino acid sequence: CALGEVVLDPVTAQLFF.

This clone appeared many times. The protein that TCRdb holds for this DNA derives from a much larger clone and differs from the translated DNA at residue 11, which likely indicates a read error; the protein shown here is translated from the DNA. The chain is built from TRDV3 and TRDJ1; D is undetermined. Germline loops: CDR1 TVYSNPD, CDR2 GDNSRS (reference sequence). Trimming left V 0 bases short and J 0 bases short, with 20 bases between. CDR3 length: 17 amino acids. The CDR3 nucleotides read TGTGCCTTTAGTTGGAGTCTTCGGGTCTGGCACACCGATAAACTCATCTTT. Translation: CAFSWSLRVWHTDKLIF.

In its sample, this clone was seen a few times. A far larger clone is off by one base, so a read error is likely. Other DNA sequences of this sample code for an identical CDR3. The chain carries TRDV2 and TRDJ1; D is perhaps TRDD3 (6 bases). The J gene was missing in TCRdb and was found by matching the end of the DNA to germline. This CDR3 spans 14 amino acids. The V and J ends lost 3 bases and 1 base respectively, with 11 bases between them. CDR1 is GEAIGNYY, CDR2 EKD, per germline. CDR3 nucleotides: TGTGCCTGTGACCCGTGGGGGGTCACCGATAAACTCATCTTT. It is translated as CACDPWGVTDKLIF.

Turning to this clone: A read error is likely here: a far larger clone is one base away. The same CDR3 is also encoded by other DNA sequences in this sample. V is TRDV1 and J is TRDJ1; TRDD3 matches at 7 bases. TCRdb records no J gene; here it was assigned by comparing the DNA to germline. The junction had 37 bases not matched to a gene; V was cut back by 6 bases and J by 3 bases. The CDR3 is 24 amino acids. CDR1 and CDR2 (germline): TSWWSYY, QGS. For the CDR3, the DNA is TGTGCTCTTGGAGATCGGGCGCCTCCCTTGTACTGGGGAATACAAAATTTAGCAGCCGATAAACTCATCTTT. This sequence encodes CALGDRAPPLYWGIQNLAADKLIF.

For this clone: It may be a read error: a sequence one base away is much more abundant. The DNA for the CDR3 is TGTGCTCTTGGGATAGGCTTCCTACTCCGACTTACTAACACCGATAAACTCATCTTT. This sequence encodes CALGIGFLLRLTNTDKLIF. V gene TRDV1 combines with J gene TRDJ1, with 8 nucleotides matching TRDD2. The J segment lost 0 bases and the V segment lost 5 bases, leaving 17 bases of the junction unmatched. The length of the CDR3 is 19 residues. Germline CDR1 reads TSWWSYY; CDR2 reads QGS.

Many counts were recorded for this clone. J is TRDJ4 and V is TRDV1; a possible D gene is TRDD2 (6 bases). V lost 1 base to trimming and J lost 9 bases, with 30 bases between them. CDR3 length: 18 residues. The germline CDR1 and CDR2 sequences are TSWWSYY and QGS. CDR3 sequence: CALGEPTSSYWCQGGLIF. The DNA of the CDR3 is TGTGCTCTTGGGGAACCCACTTCCTCTTACTGGTGTCAGGGTGGTTTGATCTTT.

The sample holds a few counts of this clone. The TCRdb protein, from a much larger clone, departs from this DNA's translation at residue 11, likely by read error; the protein shown derives from the DNA. Here the V gene is TRDV2, but the J gene went uncalled. CDR1 GEAIGNYY and CDR2 EKD come from the germline V gene. The CDR3 runs to 13 residues. CDR3 sequence: CACDTGSSDKPIF. As DNA, the CDR3 is TGTGCCTGTGACACGGGATCCTCCGATAAACCCATCTTT.

This clone was counted ten times or more. The chain employs TRDV1 and TRDJ1; no reliable D call. The CDR3 extends over 16 amino acids. Per the germline V gene, CDR1 is TSWWSYY and CDR2 is QGS. V lost 2 bases and J lost 0, with 13 bases in between. CDR3 nucleotide sequence: TGTGCTCTTGGGGAATCCTCACCCCCAAACACCGATAAACTCATCTTT. It specifies CALGESSPPNTDKLIF.

With respect to this clone: A single base is all that separates this from a far larger clone, so a read error is likely. The identical CDR3 is also encoded by other nucleotide sequences in the sample. DNA for the CDR3: TGCGCCTGTGACACTACCGGGGAGGATTGGGACACCCGACAGATGTTTTTC. It is translated as CACDTTGEDWDTRQMFF. The chain combines TRDV2 with TRDJ3; a weak D match, TRDD3 (5 bases). TCRdb leaves out the J gene; it was filled in here by matching the DNA to germline. The CDR3 loop spans 17 amino acids. In germline, CDR1 is GEAIGNYY, CDR2 EKD.

This clone has just a few counts. A far larger clone is one nucleotide away, so this likely arose from a read error. Within the sample, other DNA sequences also encode this same CDR3. This chain uses TRDV1 with TRDJ1; D is undetermined. Here the J gene was assigned by germline matching of the DNA, as TCRdb has none. Germline values: CDR1 TSWWSYY, CDR2 QGS. This CDR3 comprises 19 residues. Trimming removed 1 base from V and 0 bases from J, with 21 bases in between. The CDR3 sequence is CALGERFTLTLVYTDKLIF. The DNA of the CDR3 is TGTGCTCTTGGGGAACGATTTACTCTAACCCTTGTGTACACCGATAAACTCATCTTT.

A note on this clone: This DNA's translation and the protein TCRdb lists, from a much larger clone, do not match at residue 20, likely due to a read error; the protein shown is translated from the DNA. The V gene reported is TRDV1; the J gene is uncalled; the table's D call, TRDD3, was not checked against the DNA. This CDR3 has 22 residues. Germline CDR1 reads TSWWSYY; CDR2 reads QGS. This CDR3 is CALGEEIPTLRTGGGYTDKPIF. The DNA for the CDR3 is TGTGCTCTTGGGGAAGAAATTCCTACGCTTCGTACTGGGGGAGGGTACACCGATAAACCCATCTTT.

This clone was seen a few times. TCRdb's protein for this DNA is that of a much larger clone and differs from the translation at residue 10, likely a read error; the protein shown is the DNA translation. V and J are TRDV3 and TRDJ1; D remains ambiguous. This CDR3 spans 15 amino acids. Germline V gives CDR1 TVYSNPD, CDR2 GDNSRS (reference sequence). The V and J ends lost 1 base and 8 bases respectively, with 23 bases between them. CDR3 protein: CAFKGPPFEGGKLIF. The CDR3 DNA is TGTGCCTTTAAAGGTCCCCCATTCGAAGGAGGAAAACTCATCTTT.

Notes on this clone: TCRdb has a much larger clone's protein, which differs at residue 18 from the translation of this DNA, likely because of a read error; what is shown is the protein translated from the DNA. The gene calls are TRDV2 and TRDJ1; 11 nucleotides align to TRDD3. Assignment of the J gene here rests on matching the DNA to germline, because TCRdb gives none. The CDR3 contains 21 residues. CDR1 and CDR2 (germline): GEAIGNYY, EKD. This chain's CDR3 is CACDTLTLSVLGDNRTDRLIF. DNA of the CDR3: TGTGCCTGTGACACCCTCACCTTATCTGTACTGGGGGATAATCGCACCGATAGACTCATCTTT.

This clone was seen a handful of times. A far larger clone is a single base away, which makes a read error likely. The same CDR3 is also encoded by other DNA sequences in this sample. The chain carries TRDV1 and TRDJ1, with 9 positions matching TRDD3. Here the J gene came from matching the DNA to germline, since TCRdb omits it. Germline CDR1 reads TSWWSYY; CDR2 reads QGS. CDR3 size: 16 residues. CDR3 amino acids: CALGEQAGGFTDKLIF. The CDR3 coding sequence is TGTGCCCTTGGGGAGCAAGCTGGGGGATTCACCGATAAACTCATCTTT.

Details on this clone: TCRdb's protein, taken from a much larger clone, differs from this DNA's translation at residue 11, likely owing to a read error; the protein displayed comes from the DNA. This chain uses TRDV1 with TRDJ1, with a possible D match to TRDD3 (5 bases). TCRdb supplies no J gene; here it was assigned by aligning the nucleotide sequence to germline. Germline-derived CDR1 and CDR2 are TSWWSYY and QGS. Trimming cost V 4 bases and J 7 bases, with 22 bases left between them. The CDR3 loop spans 16 amino acids. The CDR3, as DNA: TGTGCTCTTGGGGCCAAACCCATCGTACTGGAGGGTAAACTCATCTTT. Protein product: CALGAKPIVLEGKLIF.

This clone was seen many times. This likely reflects a read error, since a far larger clone is one base away. Additional DNA sequences in this sample encode the identical CDR3. The CDR3 DNA is TGTGCTTATAGGACCCACCCTACGGCCCCCTACACCGATAAGCTCATCTTT. It encodes CAYRTHPTAPYTDKLIF. V is TRAV38-2/DV8 and J is TRDJ1; the D gene is possibly TRDD2 (5 bases). Germline CDR1 TSESDYY, CDR2 QEAYKQQN. CDR3 size: 17 residues.

Many counts were recorded for this clone. Other DNA sequences from this sample encode an identical CDR3 as well. The chain recombines TRDV1 with TRDJ1; 13 nucleotides line up with TRDD3. The germline CDR1 and CDR2 sequences are TSWWSYY and QGS. This CDR3 is built from 20 residues. V trimming: 5 bases; J trimming: 3 bases; junction bases outside the gene matches: 18. CDR3 loop: CALGTPSLLGDTVSADKLIF. In DNA form, the CDR3 reads TGTGCTCTTGGGACCCCTTCCTTACTGGGGGATACGGTTTCTGCCGATAAACTCATCTTT.